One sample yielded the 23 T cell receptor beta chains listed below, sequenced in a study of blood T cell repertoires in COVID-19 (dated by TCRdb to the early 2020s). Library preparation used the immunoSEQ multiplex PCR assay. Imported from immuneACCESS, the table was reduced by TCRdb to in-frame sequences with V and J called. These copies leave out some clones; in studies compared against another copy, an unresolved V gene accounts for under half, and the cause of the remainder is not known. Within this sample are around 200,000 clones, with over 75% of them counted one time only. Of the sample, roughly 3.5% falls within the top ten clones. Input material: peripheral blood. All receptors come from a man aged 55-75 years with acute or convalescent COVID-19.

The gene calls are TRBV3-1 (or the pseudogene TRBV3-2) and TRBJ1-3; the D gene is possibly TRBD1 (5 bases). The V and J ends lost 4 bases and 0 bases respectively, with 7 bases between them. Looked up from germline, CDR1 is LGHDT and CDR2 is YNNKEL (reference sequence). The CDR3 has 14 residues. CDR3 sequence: CASSPTASGNTIYF. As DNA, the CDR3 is TGTGCCAGCAGCCCGACAGCCTCTGGAAACACCATATATTTT.

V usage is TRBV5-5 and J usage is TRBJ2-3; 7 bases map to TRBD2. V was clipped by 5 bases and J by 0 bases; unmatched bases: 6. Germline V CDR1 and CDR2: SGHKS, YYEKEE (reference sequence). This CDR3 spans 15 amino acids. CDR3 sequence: CASSASGTSTDTQYF. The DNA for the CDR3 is TGTGCCAGCAGTGCTAGCGGAACTAGCACAGATACGCAGTATTTT.

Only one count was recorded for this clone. The CDR3 DNA follows: TGTGCCAGCAGCCTTATGGGGGCGCAAAATGAAGCTTTCTTT. It codes for CASSLMGAQNEAFF. The chain has TRBV5-5 and TRBJ1-1, with D maybe TRBD1 (6 bases). From germline, CDR1 is SGHKS and CDR2 YYEKEE (reference sequence). The CDR3 consists of 14 residues. Trimming cost V 4 bases and J 7 bases, with 17 bases left between them.

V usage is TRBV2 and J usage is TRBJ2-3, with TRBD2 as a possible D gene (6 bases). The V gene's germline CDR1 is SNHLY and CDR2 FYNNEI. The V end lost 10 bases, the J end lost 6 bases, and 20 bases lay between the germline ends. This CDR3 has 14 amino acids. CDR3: CANQRTTLQDTQYF. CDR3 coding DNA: TGTGCCAACCAACGGACTACCCTCCAGGATACGCAGTATTTT.

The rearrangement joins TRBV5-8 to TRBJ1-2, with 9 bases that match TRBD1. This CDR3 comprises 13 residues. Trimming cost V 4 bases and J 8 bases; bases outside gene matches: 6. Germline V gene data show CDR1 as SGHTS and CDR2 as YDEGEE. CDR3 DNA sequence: TGTGCCAGCAGCCCACAGGGGGCCGGAGGCTACACCTTC. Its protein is CASSPQGAGGYTF.

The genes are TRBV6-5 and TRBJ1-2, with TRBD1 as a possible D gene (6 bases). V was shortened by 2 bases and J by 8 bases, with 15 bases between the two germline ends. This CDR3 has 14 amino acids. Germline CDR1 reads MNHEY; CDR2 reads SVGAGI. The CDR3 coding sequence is TGTGCCAGCAGTTACACACAGGGAGGGAACGGCTACACCTTC. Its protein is CASSYTQGGNGYTF.

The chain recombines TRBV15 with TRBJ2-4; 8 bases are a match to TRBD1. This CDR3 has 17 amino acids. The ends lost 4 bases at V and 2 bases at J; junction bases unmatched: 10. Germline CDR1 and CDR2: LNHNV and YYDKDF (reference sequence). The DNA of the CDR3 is TGTGCCACCAGCATATGGACAGGGTCGAGGACCAAAAACATTCAGTACTTC. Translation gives CATSIWTGSRTKNIQYF.

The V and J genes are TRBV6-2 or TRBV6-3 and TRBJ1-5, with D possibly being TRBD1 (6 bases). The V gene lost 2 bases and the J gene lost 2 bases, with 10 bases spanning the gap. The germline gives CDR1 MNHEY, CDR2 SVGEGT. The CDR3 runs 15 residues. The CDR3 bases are TGTGCCAGCAGTTACGGGGGCGCGGGCAATCAGCCCCAGCATTTT. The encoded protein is CASSYGGAGNQPQHF.

The CDR3 loop is CASSQTSGRSEQYF. CDR3 in DNA: TGTGCCAGCAGCCAGACTAGCGGGAGGTCCGAGCAGTACTTC. This sequence joins TRBV7-2 and TRBJ2-7; the match to TRBD2 covers 13 bases. The junction had 4 bases not matched to a gene; V was cut back by 5 bases and J by 6 bases. Per the germline V gene, CDR1 is SGHTA and CDR2 is FQGNSA. The CDR3 contains 14 residues.

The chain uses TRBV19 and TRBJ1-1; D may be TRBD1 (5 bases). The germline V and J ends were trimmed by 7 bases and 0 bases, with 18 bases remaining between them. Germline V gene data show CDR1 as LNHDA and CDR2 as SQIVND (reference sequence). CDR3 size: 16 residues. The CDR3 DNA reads TGTGCCAGTACCCTACGGGGACTGTTATTGAACACTGAAGCTTTCTTT. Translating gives CASTLRGLLLNTEAFF.

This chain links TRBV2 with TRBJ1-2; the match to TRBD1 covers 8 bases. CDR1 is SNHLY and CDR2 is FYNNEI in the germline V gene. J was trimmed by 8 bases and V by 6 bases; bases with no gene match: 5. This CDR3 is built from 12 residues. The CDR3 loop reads CASRGTGHGYTF. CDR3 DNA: TGTGCCAGCAGGGGGACAGGTCACGGCTACACCTTC. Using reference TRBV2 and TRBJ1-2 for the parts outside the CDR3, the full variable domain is EPEVTQTPSHQVTQMGQEVILRCVPISNHLYFYWYRQILGQKVEFLVSFYNNEISEKSEIFDDQFSVERPDGSNFTLKIRSTKLEDSAMYFCASRGTGHGYTFGSGTRLTVV.

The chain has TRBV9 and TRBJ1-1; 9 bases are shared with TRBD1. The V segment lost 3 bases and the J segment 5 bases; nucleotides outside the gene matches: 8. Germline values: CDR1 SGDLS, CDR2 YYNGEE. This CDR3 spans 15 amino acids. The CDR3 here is CASSALQGARTEAFF. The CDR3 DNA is TGTGCCAGCAGCGCCTTACAGGGGGCTCGGACTGAAGCTTTCTTT. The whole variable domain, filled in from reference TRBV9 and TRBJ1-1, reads DSGVTQTPKHLITATGQRVTLRCSPRSGDLSVYWYQQSLDQGLQFLIQYYNGEERAKGNILERFSAQQFPDLHSELNLSSLELGDSALYFCASSALQGARTEAFFGQGTRLTVV.

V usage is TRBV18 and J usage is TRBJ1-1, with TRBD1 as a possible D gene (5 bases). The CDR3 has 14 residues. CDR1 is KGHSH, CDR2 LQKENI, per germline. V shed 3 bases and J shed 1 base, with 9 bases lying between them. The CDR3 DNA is TGTGCCAGCTCACCTCAGGACACGAACACTGAAGCTTTCTTT. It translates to CASSPQDTNTEAFF.

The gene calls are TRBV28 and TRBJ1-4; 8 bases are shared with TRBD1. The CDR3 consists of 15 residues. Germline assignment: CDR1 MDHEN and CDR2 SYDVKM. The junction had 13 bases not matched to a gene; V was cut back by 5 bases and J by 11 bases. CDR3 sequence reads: CASSPKGQGELKLFF. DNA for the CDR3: TGTGCCAGCAGTCCAAAAGGACAGGGTGAACTTAAACTGTTTTTT.

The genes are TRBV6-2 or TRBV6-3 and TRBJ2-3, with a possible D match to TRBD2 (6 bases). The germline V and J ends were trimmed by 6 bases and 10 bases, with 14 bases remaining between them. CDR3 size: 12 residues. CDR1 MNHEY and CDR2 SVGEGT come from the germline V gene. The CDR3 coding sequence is TGTGCCAGCAGCAGGGACTGGGGAGCGCAGTATTTT. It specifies CASSRDWGAQYF.

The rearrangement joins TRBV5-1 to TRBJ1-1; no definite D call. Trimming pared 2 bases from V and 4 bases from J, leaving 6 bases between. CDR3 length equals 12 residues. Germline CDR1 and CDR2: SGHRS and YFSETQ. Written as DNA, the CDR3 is TGCGCCAGCAGCTTCTCCGGCACTGAAGCTTTCTTT. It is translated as CASSFSGTEAFF.

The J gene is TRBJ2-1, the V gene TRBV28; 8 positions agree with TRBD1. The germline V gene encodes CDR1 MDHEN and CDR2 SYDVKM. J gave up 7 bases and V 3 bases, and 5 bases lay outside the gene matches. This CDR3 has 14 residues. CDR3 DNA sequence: TGTGCCAGCAGTTTTTACAGGGGGATGAATGAGCAGTTCTTC. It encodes CASSFYRGMNEQFF. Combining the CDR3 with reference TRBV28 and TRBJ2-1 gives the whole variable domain DVKVTQSSRYLVKRTGEKVFLECVQDMDHENMFWYRQDPGLGLRLIYFSYDVKMKEKGDIPEGYSVSREKKERFSLILESASTNQTSMYLCASSFYRGMNEQFFGPGTRLTVL.

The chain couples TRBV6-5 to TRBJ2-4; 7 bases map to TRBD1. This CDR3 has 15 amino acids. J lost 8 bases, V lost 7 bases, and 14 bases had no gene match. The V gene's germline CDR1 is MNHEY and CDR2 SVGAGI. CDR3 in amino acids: CASTSIGGAGHIQYF. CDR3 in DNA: TGTGCCAGCACGTCGATAGGGGGCGCAGGGCACATTCAGTACTTC.

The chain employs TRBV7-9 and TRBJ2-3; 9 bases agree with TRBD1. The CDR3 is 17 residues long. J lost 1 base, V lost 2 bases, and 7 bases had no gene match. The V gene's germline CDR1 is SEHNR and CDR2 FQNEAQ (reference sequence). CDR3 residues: CASSLWVRTGGTDTQYF. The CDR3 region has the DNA TGTGCCAGCAGCTTATGGGTGAGGACAGGGGGCACAGATACGCAGTATTTT.

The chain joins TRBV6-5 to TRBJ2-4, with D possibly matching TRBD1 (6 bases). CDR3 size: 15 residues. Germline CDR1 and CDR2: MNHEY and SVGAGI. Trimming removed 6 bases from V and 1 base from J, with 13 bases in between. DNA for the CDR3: TGTGCCAGCAGCTCTACAGGGTTGGCCAAAAACATTCAGTACTTC. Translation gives CASSSTGLAKNIQYF.

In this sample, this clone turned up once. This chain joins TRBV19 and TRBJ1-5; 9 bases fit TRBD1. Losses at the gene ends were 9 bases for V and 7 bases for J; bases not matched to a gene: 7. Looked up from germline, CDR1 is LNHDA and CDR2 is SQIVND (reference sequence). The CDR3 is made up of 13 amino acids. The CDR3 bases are TGTGCCAGCGCAACAGGGGGCGCCCAGCCCCAGCATTTT. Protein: CASATGGAQPQHF.

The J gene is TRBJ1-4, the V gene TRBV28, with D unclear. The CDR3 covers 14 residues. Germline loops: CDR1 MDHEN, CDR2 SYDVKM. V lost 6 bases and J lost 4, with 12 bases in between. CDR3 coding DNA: TGTGCCAGCAGCTCCGGTGAGGATAATGAAAAACTGTTTTTT. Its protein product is CASSSGEDNEKLFF.

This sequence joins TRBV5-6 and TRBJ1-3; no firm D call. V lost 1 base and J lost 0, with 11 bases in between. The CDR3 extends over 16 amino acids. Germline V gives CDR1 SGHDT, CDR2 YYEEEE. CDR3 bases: TGTGCCAGCAGCTTGTCAGGCAGACGCTCTGGAAACACCATATATTTT. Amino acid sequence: CASSLSGRRSGNTIYF.